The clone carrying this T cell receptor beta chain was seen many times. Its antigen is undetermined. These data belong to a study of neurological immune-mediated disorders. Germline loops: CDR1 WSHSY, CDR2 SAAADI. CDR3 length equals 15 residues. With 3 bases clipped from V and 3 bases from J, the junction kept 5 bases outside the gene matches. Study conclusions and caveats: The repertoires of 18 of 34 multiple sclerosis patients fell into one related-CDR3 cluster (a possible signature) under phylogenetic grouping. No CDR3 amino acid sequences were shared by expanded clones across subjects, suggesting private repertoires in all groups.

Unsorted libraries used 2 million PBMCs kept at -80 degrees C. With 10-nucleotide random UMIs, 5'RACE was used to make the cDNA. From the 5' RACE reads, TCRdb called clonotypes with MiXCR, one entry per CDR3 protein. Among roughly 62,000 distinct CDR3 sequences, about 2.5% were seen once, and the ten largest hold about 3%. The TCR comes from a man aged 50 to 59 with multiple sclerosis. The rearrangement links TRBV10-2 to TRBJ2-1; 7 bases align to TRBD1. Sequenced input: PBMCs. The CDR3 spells CASSEPGQSYNEQFF. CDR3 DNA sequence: TGCGCCAGCAGTGAACCGGGACAGAGCTACAATGAGCAGTTCTTC.